Listed here are 29 T cell receptor beta chains from one sample, sequenced in a study of T cell responses to AZD1222 COVID-19 vaccine. TCRdb's table, derived via immunoSEQ multiplex PCR, lists solely in-frame clones and lacks some. The sample holds about 120,000 clones, 85% to 90% seen once. Here the sequenced sample was peripheral blood, taken on day 0 of AZD1222 vaccination. These receptor sequences come from an adult in good health.

This chain joins TRBV19 and TRBJ2-7; D uncertain. V was pared by 7 bases and J by 5 bases, with 15 bases between. This CDR3 has 13 residues. The germline CDR1 and CDR2 sequences are LNHDA and SQIVND (reference sequence). CDR3 DNA sequence: TGTGCCAGTAATCCGTCAGACTCGGACGAGCAGTACTTC. It yields the protein CASNPSDSDEQYF.

The gene calls are TRBV7-2 and TRBJ2-1; no reliable D call. Trimming stripped 4 bases from V and 8 bases from J, with 6 bases between. The germline V gene has CDR1 SGHTA and CDR2 FQGNSA. The CDR3 has 11 amino acids. DNA of the CDR3: TGTGCCAGCAGCTATAGTGATGAGCAGTTCTTC. This encodes CASSYSDEQFF.

For this clone: The same CDR3 can be traced to other DNA sequences in this sample. V and J are TRBV5-1 and TRBJ2-1; 7 nucleotides align to TRBD1. Per the germline V gene, CDR1 is SGHRS and CDR2 is YFSETQ. The V and J ends lost 3 bases and 7 bases, in that order; junction bases with no gene match: 1. This CDR3 region has 12 residues. Here the CDR3 reads CASSSTGNEQFF. CDR3 coding DNA: TGCGCCAGCAGCTCGACAGGGAATGAGCAGTTCTTC. The variable domain in full, completed from reference TRBV5-1 and TRBJ2-1, reads KAGVTQTPRYLIKTRGQQVTLSCSPISGHRSVSWYQQTPGQGLQFLFEYFSETQRNKGNFPGRFSGRQFSNSRSEMNVSTLELGDSALYLCASSSTGNEQFFGPGTRLTVL.

V gene TRBV6-5 combines with J gene TRBJ1-4, with D hard to call. V was trimmed by 6 bases and J by 0 bases, leaving 11 bases between them. This CDR3 is built from 15 residues. Per the germline V gene, CDR1 is MNHEY and CDR2 is SVGAGI. The CDR3 nucleotides are TGTGCCAGCAGCCCGATGGATGCAACTAATGAAAAACTGTTTTTT. Its translation is CASSPMDATNEKLFF.

The chain recombines TRBV5-4 with TRBJ2-3, with D hard to call. Trimming pared 0 bases from V and 4 bases from J, leaving 18 bases between. The CDR3 has 17 amino acids. Germline-derived CDR1 and CDR2 are SGHNT and YYREEE (reference sequence). The CDR3: CASSLESHPSTPDTQYF. For the CDR3, the DNA is TGTGCCAGCAGCTTGGAGAGCCATCCCAGCACTCCAGATACGCAGTATTTT.

V and J are TRBV7-8 and TRBJ1-1; D uncertain. The germline V and J ends were trimmed by 2 bases and 4 bases, with 11 bases remaining between them. In germline, CDR1 is SGHVS, CDR2 FQNEAQ. CDR3 length: 14 amino acids. This CDR3 is CASSLSAGSTEAFF. For the CDR3, the DNA is TGTGCCAGCAGCTTATCGGCGGGGAGCACTGAAGCTTTCTTT.

The chain employs TRBV7-3 and TRBJ2-1; perhaps TRBD1 as D (5 bases). This CDR3 is 13 amino acids long. Germline V lookup: CDR1 SGHTA, CDR2 FQGTGA. V was clipped by 4 bases and J by 12 bases, with 16 bases between them. The CDR3 coding sequence is TGTGCCAGCAGCTCCGATACAGGTTTACGGCAGTTCTTC. This codes for CASSSDTGLRQFF.

The chain has TRBV6-5 and TRBJ1-1, with D possibly TRBD1 on 5 matching bases. The V and J ends lost 6 bases and 2 bases respectively, with 10 bases between them. Germline CDR1 is MNHEY and CDR2 is SVGAGI. The CDR3 contains 13 residues. The CDR3 bases are TGTGCCAGCAGATCAGGGTTAAACACTGAAGCTTTCTTT. Protein product: CASRSGLNTEAFF.

The gene calls are TRBV15 and TRBJ1-5, with no clear D. The V gene lost 4 bases and the J gene lost 4 bases, with 11 bases spanning the gap. Germline V gives CDR1 LNHNV, CDR2 YYDKDF (reference sequence). The CDR3 has 14 residues. This CDR3 reads CATSTKSLNQPQHF. DNA of the CDR3: TGTGCCACCAGCACCAAATCCCTGAATCAGCCCCAGCATTTT.

This rearrangement joins TRBV4-2 to TRBJ1-1; TRBD1 is a possible D gene (6 bases). The V end was cut by 5 bases, the J end by 10 bases, with 14 bases between. Germline V gene lookup returns CDR1 LGHNA and CDR2 YNFKEQ. The CDR3 runs to 12 residues. CDR3 sequence (DNA): TGTGCCAGCAGCTCCGGACAGAGAGGAGCTTTCTTT. It encodes CASSSGQRGAFF.

V usage is TRBV29-1 and J usage is TRBJ2-2; 8 bases align to TRBD1. Trimming at V came to 6 bases and at J to 5 bases, leaving 5 bases not matched to a gene. Germline V gene lookup returns CDR1 SQVTM and CDR2 ANQGSEA. This CDR3 region has 13 residues. The CDR3 nucleotides are TGCAGCGTAGCGACAGGGGTTACCGGGGAGCTGTTTTTT. This translates into CSVATGVTGELFF.

This clone was seen a few times. The rearrangement uses TRBV3-1 (or the pseudogene TRBV3-2) and TRBJ2-4; 9 nucleotides line up with TRBD1. Germline CDR1 LGHDT, CDR2 YNNKEL (reference sequence). The CDR3 has 19 residues. V shed 0 bases, J shed 1 base, and the junction held 10 bases outside the gene matches. CDR3 coding DNA: TGTGCCAGCAGCCAAGATCCCCGGGACAGGGTCCTTGCCAAAAACATTCAGTACTTC. It specifies CASSQDPRDRVLAKNIQYF.

On this clone: At the DNA level, this CDR3 is encoded by other sequences in the same sample as well. The chain links TRBV19 to TRBJ1-2, with 7 positions matching TRBD1. There are 15 residues in the CDR3. J was trimmed by 0 bases and V by 5 bases; bases with no gene match: 6. Germline CDR1 reads LNHDA; CDR2 reads SQIVND (reference sequence). In DNA form, the CDR3 reads TGTGCCAGTAGTTTATTCGGACAGGCTAACTATGGCTACACCTTC. Translated, it gives CASSLFGQANYGYTF.

Only one count was recorded for this clone. One junction end disagrees with the germline gene, perhaps due to a read error. The chain recombines TRBV6-1 with TRBJ1-3; TRBD1 aligns across 10 bases. Germline CDR1 reads MNHNS; CDR2 reads SASEGT. The CDR3 spans 15 residues. The CDR3 is CASSEGTGAGNTIYF. In DNA, the CDR3 is TGTGCCAGCAGCGAAGGGACAGGGGCTGGAAACACCATATATTTT.

The V call is TRBV4-1, the J call TRBJ2-7; 9 bases are shared with TRBD1. The CDR3 loop spans 17 amino acids. V lost 4 bases to trimming and J lost 3 bases; unmatched junction nucleotides: 13. In germline, CDR1 is MGHRA, CDR2 YSYEKL. The CDR3 DNA sequence: TGCGCCAGCAGCCTGGGGTGGGGACAGGGTCGCTTCTACGAGCAGTACTTC. Amino acid sequence: CASSLGWGQGRFYEQYF.

The gene calls are TRBV7-2 and TRBJ1-5, with TRBD1 matching 8 bases. Germline V lookup: CDR1 SGHTA, CDR2 FQGNSA. The ends lost 5 bases at V and 6 bases at J; junction bases unmatched: 9. The CDR3 totals 15 residues. The CDR3 loop reads CASSPDRGGSQPQHF. In nucleotides, the CDR3 is TGTGCCAGCAGCCCTGACAGGGGAGGGAGTCAGCCCCAGCATTTT.

The chain recombines TRBV19 with TRBJ2-1; the match to TRBD1 covers 7 bases. Germline CDR1 LNHDA, CDR2 SQIVND (reference sequence). This CDR3 spans 19 amino acids. Germline trimming cut 5 bases from V and 1 base from J; bases unmatched to any gene: 17. This CDR3 reads CASSPRSGTVIRSYNEQFF. The CDR3, as DNA: TGTGCCAGTAGTCCCCGCTCCGGGACAGTAATTCGATCCTACAATGAGCAGTTCTTC.

This chain uses TRBV5-1 with TRBJ1-3, with 8 bases lining up with TRBD1. Per the germline V gene, CDR1 is SGHRS and CDR2 is YFSETQ. The ends lost 0 bases at V and 4 bases at J; junction bases unmatched: 6. This CDR3 region has 16 residues. The CDR3 nucleotides read TGCGCCAGCAGCTTGGCCCCGCAGGGGGCAGGAAACACCATATATTTT. It codes for CASSLAPQGAGNTIYF.

V gene TRBV18 combines with J gene TRBJ1-2; no definite D call. Trimming shortened V by 1 base and J by 5 bases, and 11 bases separated the two germline ends. The CDR3 spans 14 residues. CDR1 is KGHSH and CDR2 is LQKENI in the germline V gene. The CDR3 reads CASSPLEQLYGYTF. In nucleotides, the CDR3 is TGTGCCAGCTCACCACTCGAACAGTTATATGGCTACACCTTC. Drawing the rest from reference TRBV18 and TRBJ1-2, the complete variable domain is NAGVMQNPRHLVRRRGQEARLRCSPMKGHSHVYWYRQLPEEGLKFMVYLQKENIIDESGMPKERFSAEFPKEGPSILRIQQVVRGDSAAYFCASSPLEQLYGYTFGSGTRLTVV.

This chain links TRBV9 with TRBJ1-1, with D tentatively TRBD1 (5 bases). The V and J ends lost 4 bases and 4 bases respectively, with 17 bases between them. The length of the CDR3 is 15 residues. Per germline, CDR1 SGDLS and CDR2 YYNGEE. The CDR3 spells CASSPARERGTEAFF. CDR3 sequence (DNA): TGTGCCAGCAGCCCTGCTAGGGAGAGGGGCACTGAAGCTTTCTTT.

The chain combines TRBV7-2 with TRBJ2-2, with 10 bases lining up with TRBD2. Germline V gives CDR1 SGHTA, CDR2 FQGNSA. CDR3 length: 16 residues. Losses at the gene ends were 4 bases for V and 1 base for J; bases not matched to a gene: 3. DNA for the CDR3: TGTGCCAGCAGCTCAAGGACTAGCGGGAACACCGGGGAGCTGTTTTTT. It specifies CASSSRTSGNTGELFF. Full variable domain (outside the CDR3, taken from reference TRBV7-2 and TRBJ2-2): GAGVSQSPSNKVTEKGKDVELRCDPISGHTALYWYRQSLGQGLEFLIYFQGNSAPDKSGLPSDRFSAERTGGSVSTLTIQRTQQEDSAVYLCASSSRTSGNTGELFFGEGSRLTVL.

A few counts support this clone. The J gene is TRBJ2-1, the V gene TRBV7-9; 12 bases are a match to TRBD2. The V gene end was trimmed by 2 bases and the J gene end by 6 bases; junction bases not matched to a gene: 11. Germline assignment: CDR1 SEHNR and CDR2 FQNEAQ (reference sequence). The CDR3 length is 18 residues. The CDR3 coding sequence is TGTGCCAGCAGCTTACCCCCCCGGCTAGCGGGAGGGTCCAATGAGCAGTTCTTC. This gives the protein CASSLPPRLAGGSNEQFF.

This rearrangement joins TRBV5-6 to TRBJ1-2; D might be TRBD1 (5 bases). CDR1 and CDR2 (germline): SGHDT, YYEEEE. The ends were cut back, 4 bases at V and 3 bases at J, with 16 bases in the middle. The CDR3 runs to 15 residues. CDR3 sequence (DNA): TGTGCCAGCAGCCCGGCAGGGTCGAGGGACTATGGCTACACCTTC. Translated: CASSPAGSRDYGYTF.

The rearrangement joins TRBV7-2 to TRBJ2-7, with 10 bases aligning to TRBD1. In germline, CDR1 is SGHTA, CDR2 FQGNSA. CDR3 size: 15 residues. V gave up 1 base and J gave up 6 bases; unmatched junction bases: 6. CDR3: CASSLDPGQGIEQYF. The CDR3 bases are TGTGCCAGCAGCTTAGACCCGGGACAGGGGATCGAGCAGTACTTC.

This clone was seen more than once but under ten times. The chain combines TRBV28 with TRBJ1-1; D gene uncertain. Deletions cut 7 bases from V and 0 bases from J, with 12 bases between. The CDR3 covers 14 residues. Germline CDR1 is MDHEN and CDR2 is SYDVKM. The CDR3 protein is CASTLDGLNTEAFF. The CDR3 nucleotides are TGTGCCAGCACTTTGGACGGGTTGAACACTGAAGCTTTCTTT.

J is TRBJ2-7 and V is TRBV5-5; TRBD2 aligns across 7 bases. Per the germline V gene, CDR1 is SGHKS and CDR2 is YYEKEE (reference sequence). The CDR3 consists of 13 residues. Unmatched junction bases numbered 2, after V lost 2 bases and J lost 3 bases. CDR3 nucleotide sequence: TGTGCCAGCAGCTTCGGGAGGAACTACGAGCAGTACTTC. It yields the protein CASSFGRNYEQYF.

The V and J genes are TRBV4-1 and TRBJ2-3; no clear D gene. From germline, CDR1 is MGHRA and CDR2 YSYEKL. V was trimmed by 2 bases and J by 5 bases, leaving 17 bases between them. The CDR3 runs to 16 residues. The CDR3 nucleotides are TGCGCCAGCAGCCAACGGACCTCCATGGGGATAGATACGCAGTATTTT. It encodes CASSQRTSMGIDTQYF.

The rearrangement links TRBV3-1 (or the pseudogene TRBV3-2) to TRBJ1-4; D remains ambiguous. Germline CDR1 LGHDT, CDR2 YNNKEL (reference sequence). The CDR3 contains 15 residues. Trimming shortened V by 2 bases and J by 0 bases, and 7 bases separated the two germline ends. The CDR3 nucleotides read TGTGCCAGCAGCCAATCATACGCAACTAATGAAAAACTGTTTTTT. Amino acids: CASSQSYATNEKLFF.

The V and J genes are TRBV27 and TRBJ2-3, with 10 bases aligning to TRBD1. The CDR3 sequence is 16 residues long. V trimming: 1 base; J trimming: 4 bases; junction bases outside the gene matches: 5. The germline CDR1 and CDR2 sequences are MNHEY and SMNVEV (reference sequence). CDR3 sequence (DNA): TGTGCCAGCAGTTTATGGGGACAGGGGACGGCAGATACGCAGTATTTT. Residues: CASSLWGQGTADTQYF.